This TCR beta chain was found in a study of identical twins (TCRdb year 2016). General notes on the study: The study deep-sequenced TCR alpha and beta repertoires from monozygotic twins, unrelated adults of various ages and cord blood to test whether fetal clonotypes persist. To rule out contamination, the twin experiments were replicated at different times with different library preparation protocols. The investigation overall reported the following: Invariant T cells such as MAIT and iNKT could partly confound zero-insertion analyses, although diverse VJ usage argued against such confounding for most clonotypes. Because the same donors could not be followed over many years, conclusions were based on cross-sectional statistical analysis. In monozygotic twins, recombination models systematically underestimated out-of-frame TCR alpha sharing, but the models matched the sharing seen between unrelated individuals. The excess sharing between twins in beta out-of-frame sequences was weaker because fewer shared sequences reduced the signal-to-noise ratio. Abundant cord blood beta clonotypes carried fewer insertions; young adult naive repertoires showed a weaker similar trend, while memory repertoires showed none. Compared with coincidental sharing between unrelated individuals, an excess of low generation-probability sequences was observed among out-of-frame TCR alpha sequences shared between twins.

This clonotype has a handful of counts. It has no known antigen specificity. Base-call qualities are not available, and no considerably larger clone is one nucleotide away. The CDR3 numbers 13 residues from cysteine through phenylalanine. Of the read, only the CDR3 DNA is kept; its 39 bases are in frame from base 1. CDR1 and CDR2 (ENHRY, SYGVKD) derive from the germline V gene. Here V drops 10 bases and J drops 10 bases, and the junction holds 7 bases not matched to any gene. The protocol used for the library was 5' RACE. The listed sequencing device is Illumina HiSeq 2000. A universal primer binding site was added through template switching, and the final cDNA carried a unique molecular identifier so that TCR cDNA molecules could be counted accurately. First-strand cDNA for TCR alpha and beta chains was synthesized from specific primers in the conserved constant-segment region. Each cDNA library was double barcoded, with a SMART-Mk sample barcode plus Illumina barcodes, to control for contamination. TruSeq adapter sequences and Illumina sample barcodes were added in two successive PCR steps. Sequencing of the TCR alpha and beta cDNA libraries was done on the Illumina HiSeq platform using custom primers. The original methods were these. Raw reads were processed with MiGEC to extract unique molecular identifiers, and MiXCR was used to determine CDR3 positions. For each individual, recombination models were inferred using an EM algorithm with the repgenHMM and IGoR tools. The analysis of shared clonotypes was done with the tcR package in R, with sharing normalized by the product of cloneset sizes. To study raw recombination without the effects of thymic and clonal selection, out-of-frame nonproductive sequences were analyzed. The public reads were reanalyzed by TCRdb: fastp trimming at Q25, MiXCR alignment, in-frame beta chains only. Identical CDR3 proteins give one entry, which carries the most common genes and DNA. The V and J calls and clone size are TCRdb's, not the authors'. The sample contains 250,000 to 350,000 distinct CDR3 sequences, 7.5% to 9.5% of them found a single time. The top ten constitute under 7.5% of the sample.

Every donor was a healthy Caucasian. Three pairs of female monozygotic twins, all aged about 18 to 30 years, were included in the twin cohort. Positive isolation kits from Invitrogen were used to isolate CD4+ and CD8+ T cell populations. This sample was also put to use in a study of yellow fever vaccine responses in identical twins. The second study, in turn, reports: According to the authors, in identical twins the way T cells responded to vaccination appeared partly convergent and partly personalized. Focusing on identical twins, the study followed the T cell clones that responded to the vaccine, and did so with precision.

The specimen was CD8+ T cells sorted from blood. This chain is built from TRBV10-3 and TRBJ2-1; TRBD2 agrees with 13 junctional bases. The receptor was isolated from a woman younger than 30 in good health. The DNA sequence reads TGTGCCACCGGACTAGCGGGAGCGGACGAGCAGTTCTTC. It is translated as CATGLAGADEQFF.